These 21 T cell receptor beta chains were all obtained from the same sample, sequenced in a study of technical replicates of blood from a few donors. TCRdb keeps only in-frame clones here, not all; method: immunoSEQ multiplex PCR. The sample lists tens of thousands of clones, 90% to 95% seen once, with 0.35% to 0.45% in the top ten. Sequenced: T cells isolated from PBMCs. The receptors shown here come from a human donor in good health.

The rearrangement links TRBV11-3 to TRBJ2-7; 11 bases align to TRBD2. The CDR3 extends over 15 amino acids. J gave up 3 bases and V 4 bases, and 5 bases lay outside the gene matches. Germline V gene sequence: CDR1 SGHNT, CDR2 YENEEA. CDR3 residues: CASSSRGTSGYEQYF. CDR3 coding DNA: TGTGCCAGCAGCTCCAGGGGGACTAGCGGCTACGAGCAGTACTTC. The variable domain in full, with the rest retrieved from reference TRBV11-3 and TRBJ2-7, is EAGVVQSPRYKIIEKKQPVAFWCNPISGHNTLYWYLQNLGQGPELLIRYENEEAVDDSQLPKDRFSAERLKGVDSTLKIQPAELGDSAVYLCASSSRGTSGYEQYFGPGTRLTVT.

The chain joins TRBV29-1 to TRBJ1-2; 7 bases are shared with TRBD1. Germline values: CDR1 SQVTM, CDR2 ANQGSEA. The CDR3 consists of 12 residues. With V trimmed by 5 bases and J by 4 bases, 4 bases remained unmatched. In nucleotides, the CDR3 is TGCAGCGTTTACAGGGGCGGCTATGGCTACACCTTC. Its protein is CSVYRGGYGYTF.

The gene calls are TRBV25-1 and TRBJ2-1; 8 bases line up with TRBD2. Looked up from germline, CDR1 is MGHDK and CDR2 is SYGVNS. CDR3 length: 15 amino acids. The V segment lost 3 bases and the J segment 4 bases; nucleotides outside the gene matches: 5. The DNA for the CDR3 is TGTGCCAGCAGTGATATGGGACTAGGATACAATGAGCAGTTCTTC. This translates into CASSDMGLGYNEQFF. Variable domain in full (rest from reference TRBV25-1 and TRBJ2-1): EADIYQTPRYLVIGTGKKITLECSQTMGHDKMYWYQQDPGMELHLIHYSYGVNSTEKGDLSSESTVSRIRTEHFPLTLESARPSHTSQYLCASSDMGLGYNEQFFGPGTRLTVL.

This clone was seen a single time. The V call is TRBV10-1, the J call TRBJ2-1, with 14 bases fitting TRBD2. The length of the CDR3 is 15 residues. In germline, CDR1 is WNHNN, CDR2 SYGVQD (reference sequence). J lost 6 bases, V lost 6 bases, and 4 bases had no gene match. The CDR3 DNA reads TGCGCCAGCAGCCCGGGACTAGCGGGAGTCAATGAGCAGTTCTTC. It yields the protein CASSPGLAGVNEQFF.

The chain employs TRBV5-1 and TRBJ2-7; 11 nucleotides match TRBD2. In germline, CDR1 is SGHRS, CDR2 YFSETQ. J lost 7 bases, V lost 2 bases, and 14 bases had no gene match. CDR3 length: 17 amino acids. CDR3 sequence: CASSFQVAGGPKEEQYF. The CDR3 DNA reads TGCGCCAGCAGCTTCCAAGTAGCGGGAGGGCCTAAAGAGGAGCAGTACTTC.

This chain connects TRBV28 to TRBJ2-7; weak D call: TRBD1 (5 bases). The CDR3 spans 14 residues. The V gene's germline CDR1 is MDHEN and CDR2 SYDVKM. The V gene lost 6 bases and the J gene lost 2 bases, with 14 bases spanning the gap. CDR3: CASSLLTVTYEQYF. In nucleotides, the CDR3 is TGTGCCAGCAGCTTACTGACAGTTACCTACGAGCAGTACTTC. The full variable domain, rest sourced from reference TRBV28 and TRBJ2-7, is DVKVTQSSRYLVKRTGEKVFLECVQDMDHENMFWYRQDPGLGLRLIYFSYDVKMKEKGDIPEGYSVSREKKERFSLILESASTNQTSMYLCASSLLTVTYEQYFGPGTRLTVT.

J is TRBJ2-5 and V is TRBV4-2, with 10 bases identical to TRBD2. With V trimmed by 0 bases and J by 4 bases, 8 bases remained unmatched. Germline CDR1 reads LGHNA; CDR2 reads YNFKEQ. CDR3 length: 17 amino acids. This CDR3 reads CASSQDGEREGLETQYF. The DNA for the CDR3 is TGTGCCAGCAGCCAAGATGGCGAGCGGGAGGGCCTAGAGACCCAGTACTTC.

V is TRBV13 and J is TRBJ2-2, with TRBD1 matching 8 bases. Per germline, CDR1 PRHDT and CDR2 FYEKMQ (reference sequence). Trimming at V came to 5 bases and at J to 4 bases, leaving 9 bases not matched to a gene. The CDR3 totals 16 residues. CDR3: CASSQDREGSTGELFF. CDR3 DNA: TGTGCCAGCAGCCAGGACAGGGAAGGCTCCACCGGGGAGCTGTTTTTT.

The chain is built from TRBV6-1 and TRBJ2-3; no clear D. In germline, CDR1 is MNHNS, CDR2 SASEGT. This CDR3 is 13 amino acids long. V shed 6 bases and J shed 2 bases, with 9 bases lying between them. CDR3 in amino acids: CASSGFFTDTQYF. In nucleotides, the CDR3 is TGTGCCAGCAGCGGGTTTTTCACAGATACGCAGTATTTT.

The rearrangement links TRBV4-2 to TRBJ2-1, with D tentatively TRBD2 (6 bases). The V end lost 1 base, the J end lost 6 bases, and 13 bases lay between the germline ends. This CDR3 region has 15 residues. The germline V gene encodes CDR1 LGHNA and CDR2 YNFKEQ. CDR3 amino acids: CASSQANSGINEQFF. The CDR3 bases are TGTGCCAGCAGCCAAGCCAATAGCGGTATCAATGAGCAGTTCTTC.

This chain connects TRBV27 to TRBJ2-7; 9 nucleotides line up with TRBD1. The trim removed 8 bases at V and 5 bases at J, leaving 10 bases unmatched. Germline V gives CDR1 MNHEY, CDR2 SMNVEV (reference sequence). The CDR3 totals 14 residues. CDR3 loop: CASCWGQGTNEQYF. CDR3 DNA sequence: TGTGCCAGCTGCTGGGGACAGGGTACCAACGAGCAGTACTTC.

The chain combines TRBV6-5 with TRBJ2-3; 8 nucleotides line up with TRBD2. J lost 2 bases, V lost 4 bases, and 5 bases had no gene match. There are 15 residues in the CDR3. Germline V gives CDR1 MNHEY, CDR2 SVGAGI. Here the CDR3 reads CASSFSGGDTDTQYF. The CDR3 DNA is TGTGCCAGCAGTTTTTCGGGGGGGGACACAGATACGCAGTATTTT.

V gene TRBV7-3 combines with J gene TRBJ2-1; perhaps TRBD2 as D (5 bases). The CDR3 runs 14 residues. Trimming stripped 3 bases from V and 0 bases from J, with 6 bases between. Germline assignment: CDR1 SGHTA and CDR2 FQGTGA. The CDR3 loop is CASSFGNSYNEQFF. The DNA for the CDR3 is TGTGCCAGCAGCTTCGGGAACTCCTACAATGAGCAGTTCTTC.

The chain is built from TRBV4-2 and TRBJ1-1, with 7 nucleotides matching TRBD1. V lost 2 bases and J lost 3; bases outside the gene matches: 9. Germline V gene lookup returns CDR1 LGHNA and CDR2 YNFKEQ. This CDR3 comprises 16 residues. CDR3 protein: CASSQPDRAGDTEAFF. The CDR3 DNA follows: TGTGCCAGCAGCCAACCCGACAGGGCTGGGGACACTGAAGCTTTCTTT.

This chain connects TRBV25-1 to TRBJ2-1, with TRBD2 matching over 8 bases. V was clipped by 6 bases and J by 5 bases; unmatched bases: 9. CDR3 length equals 15 residues. The germline CDR1 and CDR2 sequences are MGHDK and SYGVNS. The CDR3 DNA reads as TGTGCCAGCAGCCTTGAGCGGGAGCTAAACAATGAGCAGTTCTTC. Translated: CASSLERELNNEQFF.

This rearrangement joins TRBV9 to TRBJ2-2; TRBD1 matches at 7 bases. V shed 2 bases, J shed 5 bases, and the junction held 6 bases outside the gene matches. Germline V gives CDR1 SGDLS, CDR2 YYNGEE. The length of the CDR3 is 15 residues. Here the CDR3 DNA reads TGTGCCAGCAGCGTGAGAGGGGGCGAGACCGGGGAGCTGTTTTTT. It encodes CASSVRGGETGELFF. Combining the CDR3 with reference TRBV9 and TRBJ2-2 gives the whole variable domain DSGVTQTPKHLITATGQRVTLRCSPRSGDLSVYWYQQSLDQGLQFLIQYYNGEERAKGNILERFSAQQFPDLHSELNLSSLELGDSALYFCASSVRGGETGELFFGEGSRLTVL.

The J gene is TRBJ2-5, the V gene TRBV10-3; 11 positions agree with TRBD1. CDR1 and CDR2 from the germline V gene are ENHRY and SYGVKD. The CDR3 contains 13 residues. With V trimmed by 10 bases and J by 2 bases, 3 bases remained unmatched. The CDR3 nucleotides are TGTGCCACGGGACAGGGGGGGCAAGAGACCCAGTACTTC. Translating gives CATGQGGQETQYF.

The chain carries TRBV7-8 and TRBJ1-2; 8 bases are shared with TRBD1. This CDR3 has 13 amino acids. The V gene end was trimmed by 4 bases and the J gene end by 4 bases; junction bases not matched to a gene: 2. Germline CDR1 is SGHVS and CDR2 is FQNEAQ. This CDR3 reads CASSSTGGYGYTF. CDR3 nucleotide sequence: TGTGCCAGCAGCTCTACAGGGGGCTATGGCTACACCTTC.

The table lists this clone with a count of one. The CDR3 loop is CASSGLADSYEQYF. DNA for the CDR3: TGTGCCAGCAGCGGACTAGCGGACTCCTACGAGCAGTACTTC. The chain employs TRBV11-2 and TRBJ2-7, with TRBD2 matching 10 bases. The CDR3 sequence is 14 residues long. Germline values: CDR1 SGHAT, CDR2 FQNNGV. Unmatched junction bases numbered 1, after V lost 5 bases and J lost 0 bases.

The rearrangement uses TRBV2 and TRBJ2-1; 8 nucleotides line up with TRBD2. Trimming cost V 6 bases and J 5 bases; bases outside gene matches: 15. The CDR3 has 17 residues. Germline V gene data show CDR1 as SNHLY and CDR2 as FYNNEI. In DNA, the CDR3 is TGTGCCAGCAGCCTTAGTGTTAGCGGGGAGGGTAACAATGAGCAGTTCTTC. It encodes CASSLSVSGEGNNEQFF.

This sequence joins TRBV6-5 and TRBJ2-7; a weak D match, TRBD2 (6 bases). The V end was cut by 0 bases, the J end by 5 bases, with 8 bases between. Germline CDR1 reads MNHEY; CDR2 reads SVGAGI. The CDR3 has 13 residues. CDR3 nucleotide sequence: TGTGCCAGCAGTTACTCAACGGGGGACGAGCAGTACTTC. Its protein is CASSYSTGDEQYF.